This T cell receptor (beta chain) came from a study of blood T cell repertoires in COVID-19. The CDR3 covers 17 residues. In the authors' methods: Nucleated cell number was recorded as an estimate derived from reference gene primer amplification. Profiled with immunoSEQ multiplex PCR; TCRdb holds only in-frame clones, not every one. That table is the source of V, J and clone size, and D and trimming were worked out from the DNA. The table has about 58,000 clones, about 91% seen once. The V call is TRBV1, the J call TRBJ2-7; the listed D gene, TRBD2, was not tested against the DNA. TRBV1 is a listed pseudogene. The sample consisted of peripheral blood. The sequence was obtained from a woman between 55 and 75 years old with active COVID-19. The CDR3 coding sequence is TGCACCAGCAGCCAAGATACCAATCAACTAGCGGGGAACGAGCAGTACTTC. Translating it yields CTSSQDTNQLAGNEQYF.